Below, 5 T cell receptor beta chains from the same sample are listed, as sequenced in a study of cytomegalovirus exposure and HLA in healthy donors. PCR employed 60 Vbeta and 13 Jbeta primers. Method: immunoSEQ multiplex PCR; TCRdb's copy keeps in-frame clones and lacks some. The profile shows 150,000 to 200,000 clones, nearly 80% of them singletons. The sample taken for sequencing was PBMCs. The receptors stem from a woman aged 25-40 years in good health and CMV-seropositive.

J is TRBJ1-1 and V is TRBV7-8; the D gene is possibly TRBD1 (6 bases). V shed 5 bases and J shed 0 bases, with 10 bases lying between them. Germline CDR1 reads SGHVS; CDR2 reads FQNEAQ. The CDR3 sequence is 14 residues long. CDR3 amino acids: CASSHGQLNTEAFF. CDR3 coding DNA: TGTGCCAGCAGCCATGGACAGTTGAACACTGAAGCTTTCTTT. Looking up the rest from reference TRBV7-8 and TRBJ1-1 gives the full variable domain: GAGVSQSPRYKVAKRGQDVALRCDPISGHVSLFWYQQALGQGPEFLTYFQNEAQLDKSGLPSDRFFAERPEGSVSTLKIQRTQQEDSAVYLCASSHGQLNTEAFFGQGTRLTVV.

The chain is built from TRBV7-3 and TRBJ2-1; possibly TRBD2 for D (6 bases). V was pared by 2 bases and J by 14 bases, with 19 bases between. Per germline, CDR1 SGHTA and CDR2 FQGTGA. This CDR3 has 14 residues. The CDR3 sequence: CASSLANTAGRKFF. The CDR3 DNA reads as TGTGCCAGCAGCTTAGCTAACACGGCGGGGAGAAAGTTCTTC.

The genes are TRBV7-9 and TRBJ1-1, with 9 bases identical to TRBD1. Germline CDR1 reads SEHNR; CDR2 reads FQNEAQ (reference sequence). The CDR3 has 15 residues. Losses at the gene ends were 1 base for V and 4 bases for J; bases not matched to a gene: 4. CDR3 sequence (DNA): TGTGCCAGCAGCTTAGGGGACAGGGCGTCCACTGAAGCTTTCTTT. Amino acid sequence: CASSLGDRASTEAFF.

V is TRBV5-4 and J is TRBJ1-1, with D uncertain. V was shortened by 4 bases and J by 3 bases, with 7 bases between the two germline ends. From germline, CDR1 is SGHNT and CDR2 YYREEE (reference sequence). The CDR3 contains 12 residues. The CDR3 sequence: CASSPEDTEAFF. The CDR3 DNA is TGTGCCAGCAGCCCGGAGGACACTGAAGCTTTCTTT.

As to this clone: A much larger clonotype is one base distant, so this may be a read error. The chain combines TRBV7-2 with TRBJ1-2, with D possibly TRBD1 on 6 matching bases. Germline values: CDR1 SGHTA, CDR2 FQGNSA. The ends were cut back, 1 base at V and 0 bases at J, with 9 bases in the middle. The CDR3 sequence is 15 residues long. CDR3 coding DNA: TGTGCCAGCAGCTTAGGGGCAGGGGCTAACTATGGCTACACCTTC. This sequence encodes CASSLGAGANYGYTF.